This T cell receptor beta chain derives from a study of regulatory T cells in long-lasting Graves disease. The time point here: newly diagnosed GD, antithyroid drugs for less than 3 months. PBMCs were the source of the RNA used for TCR sequencing. The authors built TCR beta libraries using iRepertoire HTBI primers and Arm-PCR of CDR3 regions. TCRdb ran MiXCR on the multiplex PCR reads and lists one entry per CDR3 protein. The table lists around 450,000 distinct CDR3 sequences, about 15% of them singletons. In the case of this clonotype: A read error is possible here, since a much larger clone lies one base away.

The CDR3 covers 14 residues. Trimming pared 5 bases from V and 4 bases from J, leaving 14 bases between. The germline V gene has CDR1 SGHAT and CDR2 FQNNGV. This sample was also put to use in a study of T cells in Graves' hyperthyroidism and ophthalmopathy. That report adds: First-round RT-PCR with HTBI primers amplified the TCR CDR3 region. Ophthalmopathy was told apart from stable hyperthyroidism by a 13 V-J model.

This TCR came from a woman between 35 and 50 years old with Graves disease. Sample: peripheral blood mononuclear cells (PBMCs), taken at new diagnosis, from a patient treated with antithyroid drugs. This chain joins TRBV11-2 and TRBJ2-5; D gene unclear. CDR3: CASSPNQVGETQYF. CDR3 nucleotide sequence: TGTGCCAGCAGCCCCAATCAGGTCGGAGAGACCCAGTACTTC.